These 29 T cell receptor beta chains came from one sample sequenced in a study of blood T cell repertoires in COVID-19. Sequenced by immunoSEQ multiplex PCR; TCRdb stores in-frame clones only, minus some. The sample comprises roughly 300,000 clones, approximately 92% of which are singletons, and roughly 7% rests with the top ten. Source material: peripheral blood. The receptor source for this set is a woman younger than 45 with COVID-19, enrolled during active disease.

This chain joins TRBV5-4 and TRBJ2-1; D remains ambiguous. This CDR3 region has 15 residues. Germline V gene data show CDR1 as SGHNT and CDR2 as YYREEE (reference sequence). Trimming left V 1 base short and J 4 bases short, with 12 bases between. The CDR3 bases are TGTGCCAGCAGCTTGCAGACGTACGGGTACAATGAGCAGTTCTTC. Residues: CASSLQTYGYNEQFF.

A single count supports this clone. This sequence joins TRBV28 and TRBJ1-2; 7 bases agree with TRBD1. Germline trimming cut 4 bases from V and 6 bases from J; bases unmatched to any gene: 14. The CDR3 loop spans 16 amino acids. Germline CDR1 is MDHEN and CDR2 is SYDVKM. In nucleotides, the CDR3 is TGTGCCAGCAGTTCACCGCCGACAGGGAGGTCTAATGGCTACACCTTC. It is translated as CASSSPPTGRSNGYTF.

This chain uses TRBV28 with TRBJ1-5, with D maybe TRBD1 (5 bases). The germline CDR1 and CDR2 sequences are MDHEN and SYDVKM. This CDR3 has 16 amino acids. V was trimmed by 5 bases and J by 2 bases, leaving 16 bases between them. The CDR3 DNA follows: TGTGCCAGCAGTCGCCTCGCAGGGATGGGCAATCAGCCCCAGCATTTT. Encoded protein: CASSRLAGMGNQPQHF.

V and J are TRBV6-5 and TRBJ2-7; TRBD1 matches 7 bases. Germline CDR1 MNHEY, CDR2 SVGAGI. The CDR3 is 12 residues long. Unmatched junction bases numbered 3, after V lost 4 bases and J lost 6 bases. The CDR3 protein is CASSSPGGEQYF. The CDR3 nucleotides read TGTGCCAGCAGTTCCCCAGGGGGCGAGCAGTACTTC.

V usage is TRBV7-2 and J usage is TRBJ2-7; maybe TRBD1 (5 bases). The CDR3 contains 13 residues. Germline V gene data show CDR1 as SGHTA and CDR2 as FQGNSA. V was pared by 5 bases and J by 1 base, with 9 bases between. The CDR3 DNA reads TGTGCCAGCAGCACCCGACAGTCCTACGAGCAGTACTTC. The encoded protein is CASSTRQSYEQYF. The full variable domain, with the rest looked up from reference TRBV7-2 and TRBJ2-7, is GAGVSQSPSNKVTEKGKDVELRCDPISGHTALYWYRQSLGQGLEFLIYFQGNSAPDKSGLPSDRFSAERTGGSVSTLTIQRTQQEDSAVYLCASSTRQSYEQYFGPGTRLTVT.

This CDR3 is CASSLGTGGGYEQYF. CDR3 coding DNA: TGCGCCAGCAGCTTGGGGACGGGAGGAGGCTACGAGCAGTACTTC. The chain employs TRBV5-1 and TRBJ2-7, with TRBD2 identical over 7 bases. The V segment lost 0 bases and the J segment 3 bases; nucleotides outside the gene matches: 6. Per the germline V gene, CDR1 is SGHRS and CDR2 is YFSETQ. This CDR3 has 15 amino acids.

The chain recombines TRBV28 with TRBJ2-6; D possibly corresponds to TRBD1 (5 bases). This CDR3 has 16 amino acids. Germline CDR1 MDHEN, CDR2 SYDVKM. Between the trimmed V and J ends, which lost 4 bases and 1 base, there was a span of 11 bases. The CDR3 here is CASSSPRVSGANVLTF. The CDR3 bases are TGTGCCAGCAGTTCCCCCAGGGTATCTGGGGCCAACGTCCTGACTTTC.

The rearrangement links TRBV29-1 to TRBJ2-7; 7 bases are a match to TRBD2. The CDR3 sequence is 13 residues long. V dropped 5 bases and J dropped 1; count of bases not matched to a gene: 5. CDR1 and CDR2 from the germline V gene are SQVTM and ANQGSEA. The DNA of the CDR3 is TGCAGCGTTCTTACTAGCGTTTCCTACGAGCAGTACTTC. Protein: CSVLTSVSYEQYF.

The rearrangement uses TRBV30 and TRBJ1-1; 7 nucleotides line up with TRBD1. CDR1 is GTSNPN and CDR2 is SVGIG in the germline V gene (reference sequence). V was clipped by 0 bases and J by 5 bases; unmatched bases: 9. The CDR3 sequence is 15 residues long. The CDR3 reads CAWSVPKGAWTEAFF. CDR3 sequence (DNA): TGTGCCTGGAGTGTACCAAAGGGGGCCTGGACTGAAGCTTTCTTT.

The chain is built from TRBV9 and TRBJ1-2; a possible D gene is TRBD1 (6 bases). The CDR3 contains 17 residues. The ends were cut back, 4 bases at V and 4 bases at J, with 23 bases in the middle. CDR1 and CDR2 from the germline V gene are SGDLS and YYNGEE. The CDR3, as DNA: TGTGCCAGCAGCCCCAGAGGGACATTCCTGGGGCTCTATGGCTACACCTTC. Its protein product is CASSPRGTFLGLYGYTF.

The chain employs TRBV28 and TRBJ2-7; 11 positions match TRBD2. Germline lookup yields CDR1 MDHEN and CDR2 SYDVKM. With 3 bases clipped from V and 5 bases from J, the junction kept 15 bases outside the gene matches. The CDR3 loop spans 18 amino acids. The CDR3 sequence: CASSLSSPSGRRYNEQYF. For the CDR3, the DNA is TGTGCCAGCAGTTTGTCCTCCCCTAGCGGGAGGAGGTATAACGAGCAGTACTTC.

The chain has TRBV6-6 and TRBJ1-1, with D possibly matching TRBD1 (6 bases). The V end lost 1 base, the J end lost 10 bases, and 22 bases lay between the germline ends. Germline V lookup: CDR1 MNHNY, CDR2 SVGAGI (reference sequence). The CDR3 is made up of 16 amino acids. CDR3 in amino acids: CASSYFPGRGALIAFF. The DNA for the CDR3 is TGTGCCAGCAGTTACTTCCCCGGGAGGGGGGCGTTAATAGCTTTCTTT.

The chain combines TRBV2 with TRBJ2-1; 10 bases match TRBD1. Germline loops: CDR1 SNHLY, CDR2 FYNNEI. The CDR3 extends over 15 amino acids. The V gene end was trimmed by 5 bases and the J gene end by 8 bases; junction bases not matched to a gene: 9. This CDR3 is CASSLGQGVGDEQFF. The CDR3, as DNA: TGTGCCAGCAGTCTTGGACAGGGGGTAGGGGATGAGCAGTTCTTC.

This clone appeared a single time. The gene calls are TRBV20-1 and TRBJ1-3; no clear D gene. This CDR3 has 14 residues. Trimming shortened V by 3 bases and J by 2 bases, and 11 bases separated the two germline ends. Germline loops: CDR1 DFQATT, CDR2 SNEGSKA (reference sequence). The CDR3 DNA sequence: TGCAGTGCTAGTGGCGGGCTCACTGGAAACACCATATATTTT. This codes for CSASGGLTGNTIYF.

V usage is TRBV30 and J usage is TRBJ1-1; D remains unclear. This CDR3 spans 13 amino acids. V was trimmed by 3 bases and J by 1 base, leaving 9 bases between them. Germline V gene data show CDR1 as GTSNPN and CDR2 as SVGIG (reference sequence). CDR3 sequence: CAWSPKRNTEAFF. The CDR3 nucleotides are TGTGCCTGGAGCCCTAAAAGGAACACTGAAGCTTTCTTT.

This sequence joins TRBV27 and TRBJ2-1; 11 bases agree with TRBD2. The length of the CDR3 is 20 residues. The V and J ends lost 5 bases and 8 bases, in that order; junction bases with no gene match: 23. CDR1 and CDR2 from the germline V gene are MNHEY and SMNVEV (reference sequence). CDR3: CASSPTNPPQGLADWDEQFF. For the CDR3, the DNA is TGTGCCAGCAGTCCTACTAACCCGCCTCAGGGACTAGCGGACTGGGATGAGCAGTTCTTC.

The V call is TRBV10-3, the J call TRBJ1-5, with D perhaps TRBD1 (5 bases). V was shortened by 6 bases and J by 1 base, with 10 bases between the two germline ends. The CDR3 is 14 residues long. Germline CDR1 ENHRY, CDR2 SYGVKD. The CDR3 loop reads CAISPDSSNQPQHF. Here the CDR3 DNA reads TGTGCCATCAGCCCCGACAGCAGCAATCAGCCCCAGCATTTT.

The J gene is TRBJ1-2, the V gene TRBV5-4; 9 positions match TRBD1. Germline CDR1 reads SGHNT; CDR2 reads YYREEE (reference sequence). CDR3 size: 15 residues. Germline trimming cut 3 bases from V and 0 bases from J; bases unmatched to any gene: 3. In nucleotides, the CDR3 is TGTGCCAGCAGCTCCCGGGACAGGGCTAACTATGGCTACACCTTC. Its translation: CASSSRDRANYGYTF.

The chain uses TRBV5-5 and TRBJ2-6; D unclear. V lost 4 bases and J lost 0, with 17 bases in between. This CDR3 region has 18 residues. Germline V gene sequence: CDR1 SGHKS, CDR2 YYEKEE (reference sequence). The CDR3 coding sequence is TGTGCCAGCAGCCCATTCGGTGCCCGAGACTCTGGGGCCAACGTCCTGACTTTC. It is translated as CASSPFGARDSGANVLTF.

The rearrangement uses TRBV3-1 (or the pseudogene TRBV3-2) and TRBJ2-1, with D possibly being TRBD2 (6 bases). CDR3 size: 16 residues. Trimming cost V 0 bases and J 3 bases, with 12 bases left between them. Per germline, CDR1 LGHDT and CDR2 YNNKEL (reference sequence). The CDR3 DNA is TGTGCCAGCAGCCAAGATTTGGCGGGATACTACAATGAGCAGTTCTTC. Its translation: CASSQDLAGYYNEQFF.

The CDR3 DNA follows: TGTGCCAGCTCCCAGGACAGGAACACTGAAGCTTTCTTT. This translates into CASSQDRNTEAFF. The V and J genes are TRBV18 and TRBJ1-1; possible D gene TRBD1, 6 bases. V lost 6 bases and J 1 base, leaving 9 bases between the germline ends. The CDR3 extends over 13 amino acids. Germline CDR1 and CDR2: KGHSH and LQKENI.

For this clone: The identical CDR3 is also encoded by other nucleotide sequences in the sample. CDR3 in DNA: TGTGCCAGCAGACTAGCGGGAGGTACCGGGGAGCTGTTTTTT. This encodes CASRLAGGTGELFF. This chain joins TRBV6-5 and TRBJ2-2; 12 bases match TRBD2. V gave up 6 bases and J gave up 5 bases; unmatched junction bases: 1. Germline values: CDR1 MNHEY, CDR2 SVGAGI. This CDR3 has 14 amino acids.

This chain connects TRBV28 to TRBJ1-2, with TRBD1 identical over 7 bases. This CDR3 has 14 amino acids. V trimming: 4 bases; J trimming: 8 bases; junction bases outside the gene matches: 10. The germline gives CDR1 MDHEN, CDR2 SYDVKM. The CDR3 DNA reads TGTGCCAGCAGTTCCGGACAGGAGATATGGGGCTACACCTTC. Its protein is CASSSGQEIWGYTF.

The chain has TRBV6-5 and TRBJ1-2; D unclear. Deletions cut 5 bases from V and 4 bases from J, with 17 bases between. Germline V gene lookup returns CDR1 MNHEY and CDR2 SVGAGI. The CDR3 length is 15 residues. The CDR3 sequence: CASSPSYPAAYGYTF. The CDR3 DNA follows: TGTGCCAGCAGTCCCTCCTACCCCGCGGCCTATGGCTACACCTTC.

The chain couples TRBV7-8 to TRBJ1-2, with 7 bases identical to TRBD1. After removal of 7 bases from V and 5 bases from J, the junction contained 10 bases not matched to a gene. Germline-derived CDR1 and CDR2 are SGHVS and FQNEAQ. The CDR3 is 14 residues long. CDR3 region: CASNRAAGGYGYTF. The CDR3 DNA sequence: TGTGCCAGCAACCGAGCCGCAGGGGGGTATGGCTACACCTTC.

As for this clone: Other DNA variants within this sample encode the same CDR3. CDR3: CAISESGAQPQHF. CDR3 in DNA: TGTGCCATCAGTGAGTCTGGGGCACAGCCCCAGCATTTT. The chain has TRBV10-3 and TRBJ1-5; a weak D match, TRBD1 (5 bases). Deletions cut 0 bases from V and 7 bases from J, with 7 bases between. This CDR3 region has 13 residues. Germline lookup yields CDR1 ENHRY and CDR2 SYGVKD.

V gene TRBV6-1 combines with J gene TRBJ2-1, with 10 positions matching TRBD2. This CDR3 spans 18 amino acids. CDR1 is MNHNS, CDR2 SASEGT, per germline. The ends lost 4 bases at V and 4 bases at J; junction bases unmatched: 13. This chain's CDR3 is CASSARAGGPLKYNEQFF. CDR3 sequence (DNA): TGTGCCAGCAGTGCCCGAGCGGGAGGGCCCCTAAAATACAATGAGCAGTTCTTC.

This clone was picked up one time. The rearrangement joins TRBV19 to TRBJ2-3, with 8 bases identical to TRBD2. Looked up from germline, CDR1 is LNHDA and CDR2 is SQIVND (reference sequence). The CDR3 consists of 16 residues. With V trimmed by 7 bases and J by 4 bases, 13 bases remained unmatched. The CDR3 is CASTPGGGRMPDTQYF. CDR3 bases: TGTGCCAGTACCCCCGGCGGCGGGAGGATGCCAGATACGCAGTATTTT.

To note about this clone: It is likely a read error, because the conserved phenylalanine at the end of the CDR3 is missing. The DNA is left out, because the CDR3 cannot be placed on it with certainty; the CDR3 is given as TCRdb lists it. CDR3 amino acids: CASSMGAGP. The chain employs TRBV19 and TRBJ1-6; TRBD1 is the table's D call, not checked against the DNA. The CDR3 spans 9 amino acids, including both terminal residues. Germline-derived CDR1 and CDR2 are LNHDA and SQIVND (reference sequence).